The TCR beta chain under discussion was sequenced for a study of cytomegalovirus exposure and HLA in healthy donors listed by TCRdb under 2017. General notes on the study: In an earlier analysis of under 750 of the donors, 276 Gb of sequence data and 117 million unique TCR beta sequences from about 180 million T cells were reported. An early release that covered roughly 600 HLA-typed donors contained approximately 300 gigabases of sequencing data and tens of millions of unique TCR sequences. Of the 398 genotyped donors, 81% fell in the genetic ancestry cluster associated with self-reported Caucasian donors. The study aimed to test whether signatures of past pathogen exposure could be identified by cataloging public T cell receptors. The study used immunosequencing to profile the T cell repertoires of about 670 subjects and linked those repertoires to cytomegalovirus serostatus. Besides the first cohort of roughly 660 subjects, a separate validation cohort made up of 120 different subjects was used. To predict cytomegalovirus infection status, the study combined high-throughput TCR immunosequencing, statistical association of individual TCRs with disease status, and machine learning. To study patterns of TCR occurrence, a later analysis re-analyzed previously published TCR beta repertoires from 666 donors and added high-resolution HLA genotyping. Rather than drawing on any new phenotypic data, the later analysis identified candidate immune exposures from TCR beta sequences and the way those sequences occurred across donors. In an earlier analysis of 587 of the donors, high-throughput TCR beta sequencing was used to judge whether each TCR beta V gene segment behaved as functional or pseudogenic. Donor age, sex, ethnicity and CMV serostatus were compiled alongside the repertoire data. A later genetic analysis used genome-wide SNP genotypes for about 60% of the roughly 700 donors, treating that subset as a discovery cohort. All discovery cohort repertoires had been generated using a single sequencing platform. Class I and class II HLA loci were covered by the typing at four-digit resolution. The number of typed donors differed by locus: about 620-640 for A, B, C, DRB1 and DQB1; some 500 for DQA1; fewer than 610 for DPA1; and some 430 for DPB1. Because of strong linkage in the cohort, a few DR-DQ haplotypes were treated as single units for association and clustering. Among some 410 genotyped donors of the cohort, an average of about 220,000 unique TCR beta nucleotide sequences was sequenced per donor, of which 15% to 20% were non-productive.

In the case of this clone: The target of this receptor is not known. Base quality data are lacking; no much larger clone is found one base away.

The method behind the library was the immunoSEQ multiplex PCR assay. A mixture of 60 forward primers for TCR Vbeta segments and 13 reverse primers for TCR Jbeta segments was used in the multiplex PCR. The CDR3 region of rearranged TCR beta genes was amplified from genomic DNA with a multiplex PCR assay. The Illumina HiSeq System was used to sequence the amplified TCR beta libraries as 87-base-pair reads. On the authors' methods: Across the 670 or so repertoires, a later analysis counted approximately 75 million unique TCR beta chains, 9.5 million to 12 million of which were shared by at least two donors. A nearest-neighbor algorithm error-corrected the raw reads and collapsed the reads into unique sequences, merging closely related sequences to remove PCR and sequencing errors. CDR3 sequences were aligned to IMGT reference sequences to assign V, D and J gene segments. For a sequence to be retained, a match of at least six nucleotides to both a V gene segment and a J gene segment was required. A rearrangement was called productive if the CDR3 had no stop codons and remained in frame with V and J, and every other rearrangement was called non-productive. Following IMGT convention, CDR3 was defined as the stretch from the second conserved V-encoded cysteine to the conserved J-encoded phenylalanine. The earlier analysis of some 580 of the donors excluded any sequence lacking an unambiguous match to a single V gene segment. In an earlier analysis of a few hundred of the donors, a V segment was called functional when productive rearrangements were above 56.7%, and segregating when the standard deviation between donors exceeded 5%. A statistical classification framework was built to diagnose cytomegalovirus status from the catalog of TCR beta chain sequences. In a later analysis, V and J genes were assigned by comparing TCR nucleotide sequences against IMGT/GENE-DB human TR gene sequences. In a later analysis, CDR3 sequences and most-parsimonious VDJ recombination scenarios were assigned using the TCRdist pipeline. In a later analysis, each TCR beta chain was defined by its CDR3 amino acid sequence together with its V-gene family, and reads lacking a unique V-gene family were excluded. In a later analysis, around 600 highly shared, low-generation-probability nucleotide sequences were removed to address suspected cross-contamination and a sequencing artifact. In a later analysis, a clonal expansion index for each public chain was calculated from normalized within-repertoire ranks of inferred template counts. In a later analysis, generation probabilities were computed with a VDJ recombination model fitted to out-of-frame rearrangements, and the resulting probabilities were checked against IGoR. In a later analysis, TCR-TCR, TCR-HLA and TCR-CMV co-occurrence was scored with hypergeometric tests, and a repertoire-size bias correction was applied to TCR pairs. A later analysis estimated false discovery rates by permuting HLA or CMV assignments 20 times. In a later analysis, co-occurring TCRs were grouped with DBSCAN, and TCRdist sequence similarity was added when clustering was performed within HLA-allele-positive subsets. Repertoires with fewer than 30,000 or more than 120,000 public chains were left out of co-occurrence clustering, as were about five repertoires with anomalous nucleotide sharing. Sourced from immuneACCESS, this table was stored by TCRdb with only in-frame sequences that have V and J called. A share of the clones is absent; for the studies checked, an unresolved V gene accounts for under half, and the remainder has no known explanation. V and J calls plus clone size are reproduced from that table; the DNA served to infer D and trimming. The sample records 130,000 or so clones, more than 55% of which are singletons. About 1.5% of the sample goes to the ten largest clones.

The paper as a whole reports these results and caveats: The authors suggested that the approach could potentially be generalized to other disease states and immunological phenotypes. In a later analysis, HLA-associated TCR beta chains showed more clonal expansion and lower generation probabilities than non-associated chains that were equally common. According to a later analysis, parvovirus B19, influenza, CMV and Epstein-Barr virus appeared linked to several top co-occurrence clusters. A later genetic analysis reported fewer N-insertions in productive TCRs among donors in an Asian-associated ancestry cluster than the roughly 620-donor mean. The 87-base-pair reads could not distinguish some IMGT-functional V segments, including TRBV6-2 and TRBV6-3, so those segments were excluded. An association between a missense DCLRE1C variant and V-gene and J-gene trimming of TCR beta chains was found in a later genetic analysis and replicated in an independent cohort. A total of roughly 160 TCR beta chains were listed by the study as associated with cytomegalovirus. The earlier analysis of 450 to 700 of the donors excluded roughly 16 rarely observed V segments, including chromosome 9 orphons, because counts were too low. Because HLA typing was unavailable for some donors at each locus, only the typed subset was used in association tests. Most CMV-associated TCR beta chains appeared to be HLA-restricted in a later analysis, and the HLA associations seemed to be driven largely by CMV exposure. Correlated functional status among segregating V segments might be attributable to linkage disequilibrium, but an unknown experimental factor could not be ruled out. Presence/absence analyses assumed roughly uniform sequencing depth across donors, an assumption that may not hold. Strong co-occurrence of HLA alleles, especially DR and DQ, made assigning TCR associations to individual alleles difficult. Three of the identified cytomegalovirus-associated TCR beta chains were confirmed in vitro to be specific for cytomegalovirus antigens. In a later analysis, TCR association rates were found to vary across HLA loci, with the most associated TCRs seen for DRB1 alleles and the fewest for HLA-C alleles. A group of highly shared sequence variants was considered likely to be a technical artifact of the sequencing pipeline. A further reported finding was that TCR beta sequences accurately predicted the HLA-A and HLA-B alleles for most subjects in the first cohort. The only immune exposure information available for the cohort was CMV serostatus. Across donors, most TCR sequences were observed very rarely, whereas some public TCRs were present in many individuals. Specific HLA alleles were associated with roughly 17,000 TCR beta sequences at a false discovery rate of 0.05 in a later analysis. In this cohort, only TCR beta chains were sequenced, and detectable features were limited by the absence of alpha or paired-chain data. In both the original and validation cohorts, the classifier was reported to diagnose cytomegalovirus status with high specificity and sensitivity. In an earlier analysis of approximately 590 of the donors, most TCR beta V segments appeared in productive rearrangements about 90% or about 30% of the time, broadly matching IMGT annotations.

CDR1 LGHNA and CDR2 YSLEER are derived from the germline V gene. Trimming removed 1 base from V and 1 base from J, leaving 29 bases between the germline ends. The CDR3 sequence holds 21 residues, the cysteine and phenylalanine included. Solely the CDR3 DNA is kept, with 63 bases framed from the first base. The cohort was made up of around 720 healthy bone marrow donors. At the time of sampling, all cohort members were nominally healthy, though unrecorded immune exposures were likely present. The donor tested CMV seronegative and was one of the 352 seronegative cohort members. A peripheral blood sample was collected from each donor, and TCR beta sequencing was performed on peripheral blood mononuclear cells. Genomic DNA was extracted from the blood cell samples with the Qiagen DNeasy Blood Extraction Kit.

The sequenced sample was PBMCs. Recombination linked TRBV4-3 to TRBJ2-7; the D gene is possibly TRBD2, with 5 bases matching. The receptor comes from a young man in good health and CMV-seronegative. The CDR3 protein sequence reads: CASSQGFRDRERARESYEQYF. The nucleotide sequence is TGCGCCAGCAGCCAAGGTTTCCGGGATAGGGAGCGAGCGCGCGAGTCCTACGAGCAGTACTTC.